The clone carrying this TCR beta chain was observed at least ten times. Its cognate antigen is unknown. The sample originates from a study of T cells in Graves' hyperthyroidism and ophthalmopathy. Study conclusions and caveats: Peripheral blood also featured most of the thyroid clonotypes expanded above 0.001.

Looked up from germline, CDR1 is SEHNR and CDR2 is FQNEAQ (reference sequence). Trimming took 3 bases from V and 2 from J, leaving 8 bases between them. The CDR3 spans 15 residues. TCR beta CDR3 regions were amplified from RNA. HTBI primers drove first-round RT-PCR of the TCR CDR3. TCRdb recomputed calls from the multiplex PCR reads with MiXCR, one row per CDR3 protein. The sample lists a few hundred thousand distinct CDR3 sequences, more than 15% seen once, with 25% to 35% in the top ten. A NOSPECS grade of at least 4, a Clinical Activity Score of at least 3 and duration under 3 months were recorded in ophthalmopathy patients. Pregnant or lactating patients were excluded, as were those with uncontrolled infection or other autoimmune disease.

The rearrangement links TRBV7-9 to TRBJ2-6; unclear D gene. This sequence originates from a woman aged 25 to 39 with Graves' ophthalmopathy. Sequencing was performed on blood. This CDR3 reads CASSFQQPGANVLTF. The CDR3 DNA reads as TGTGCCAGCAGCTTTCAACAGCCTGGGGCCAACGTCCTGACTTTC.